This T cell receptor beta chain was documented in a study of T cells in Graves' hyperthyroidism and ophthalmopathy. About this clonotype: Its cognate antigen is unknown.

Amplification targeted TCR beta CDR3 regions from RNA transcripts. The study used the HTBI primer set for a first-round RT-PCR of the TCR CDR3. TCRdb independently ran MiXCR on the multiplex PCR reads; one entry per CDR3 protein. The sample lists hundreds of thousands of distinct CDR3 sequences; about 45% were seen once. Patients aged 18 to 65 had newly diagnosed hyperthyroidism of under 2 months' duration. Study-wide results and caveats: For ophthalmopathy, model prediction preceded onset by a median around 7 months. From stable hyperthyroidism, ophthalmopathy was set apart by a 13 V-J model. Most thyroid clonotypes with frequency above 0.001 were detected in blood.

CDR1 and CDR2 from the germline V gene are MNHEY and SMNVEV (reference sequence). CDR3 length equals 12 residues. Trimming pared 5 bases from V and 4 bases from J, leaving 8 bases between. The chain employs TRBV27 and TRBJ1-2; D unclear. The receptor was derived from a woman in her late teens or twenties with Graves' hyperthyroidism. Sequences were obtained from peripheral blood or thyroid tissue (not recorded which). DNA for the CDR3: TGTGCCAGCAGTCCCCACGGCTATGGCTACACCTTC. Protein: CASSPHGYGYTF.